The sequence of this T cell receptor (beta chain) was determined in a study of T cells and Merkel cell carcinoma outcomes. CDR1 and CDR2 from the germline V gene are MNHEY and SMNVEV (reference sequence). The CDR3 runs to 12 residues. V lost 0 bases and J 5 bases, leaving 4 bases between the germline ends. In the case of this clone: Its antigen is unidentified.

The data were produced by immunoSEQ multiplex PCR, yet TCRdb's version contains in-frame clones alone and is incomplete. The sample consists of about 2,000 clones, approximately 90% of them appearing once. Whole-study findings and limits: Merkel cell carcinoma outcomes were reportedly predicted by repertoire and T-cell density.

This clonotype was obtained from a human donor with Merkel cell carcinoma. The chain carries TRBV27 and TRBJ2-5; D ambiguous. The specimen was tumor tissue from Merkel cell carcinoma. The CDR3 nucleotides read TGTGCCAGCAGTTTATCAGGCGAGACCCAGTACTTC. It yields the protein CASSLSGETQYF.